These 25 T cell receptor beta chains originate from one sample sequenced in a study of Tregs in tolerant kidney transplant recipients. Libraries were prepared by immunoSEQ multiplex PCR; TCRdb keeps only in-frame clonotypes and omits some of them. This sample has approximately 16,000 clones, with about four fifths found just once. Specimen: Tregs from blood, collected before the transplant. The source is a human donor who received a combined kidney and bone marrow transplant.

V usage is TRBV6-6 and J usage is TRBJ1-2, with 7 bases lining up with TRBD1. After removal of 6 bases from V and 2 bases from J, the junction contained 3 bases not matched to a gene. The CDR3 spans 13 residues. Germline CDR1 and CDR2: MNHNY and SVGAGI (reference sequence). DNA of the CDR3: TGTGCCAGCAGCCCGGGACAGAACTATGGCTACACCTTC. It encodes CASSPGQNYGYTF.

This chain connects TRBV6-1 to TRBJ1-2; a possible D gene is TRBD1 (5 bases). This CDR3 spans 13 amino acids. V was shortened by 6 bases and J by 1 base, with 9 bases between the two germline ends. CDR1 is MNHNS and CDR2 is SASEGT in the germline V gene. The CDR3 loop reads CASRIQVNYGYTF. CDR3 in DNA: TGTGCCAGCAGGATACAGGTTAACTATGGCTACACCTTC.

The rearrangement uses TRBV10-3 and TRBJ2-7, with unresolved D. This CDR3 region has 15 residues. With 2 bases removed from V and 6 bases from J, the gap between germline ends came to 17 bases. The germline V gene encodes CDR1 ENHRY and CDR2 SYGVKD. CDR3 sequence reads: CAISEVVAVNGEQYF. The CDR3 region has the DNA TGTGCCATCAGTGAGGTGGTAGCCGTGAATGGCGAGCAGTACTTC.

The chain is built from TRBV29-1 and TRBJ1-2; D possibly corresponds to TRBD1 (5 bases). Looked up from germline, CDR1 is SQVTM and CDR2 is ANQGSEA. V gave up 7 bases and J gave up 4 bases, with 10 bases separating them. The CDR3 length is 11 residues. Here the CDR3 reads CSGSRGYGYTF. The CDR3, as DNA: TGCAGCGGATCAAGGGGCTATGGCTACACCTTC.

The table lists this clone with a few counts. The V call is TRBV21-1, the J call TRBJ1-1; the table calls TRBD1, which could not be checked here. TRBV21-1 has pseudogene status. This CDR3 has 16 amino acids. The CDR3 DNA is TGTGCCAGCATCCTAAATACAGGGGCGGTGGACACTGAAGCTTTCTTT. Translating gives CASILNTGAVDTEAFF.

Written as DNA, the CDR3 is TGTGCCAGCAGTTACAACAGGGTGGCTGAAGCTTTCTTT. Translating gives CASSYNRVAEAFF. V usage is TRBV6-5 and J usage is TRBJ1-1; perhaps TRBD1 as D (6 bases). CDR1 is MNHEY and CDR2 is SVGAGI in the germline V gene. This CDR3 comprises 13 residues. Trimming left V 2 bases short and J 6 bases short, with 10 bases between.

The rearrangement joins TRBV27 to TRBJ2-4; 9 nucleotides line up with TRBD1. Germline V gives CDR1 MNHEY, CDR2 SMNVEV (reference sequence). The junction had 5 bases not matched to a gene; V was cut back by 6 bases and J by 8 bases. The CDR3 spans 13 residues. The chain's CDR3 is CASRRTGEYIQYF. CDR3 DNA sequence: TGTGCCAGCAGGAGGACAGGGGAGTACATTCAGTACTTC.

The CDR3 nucleotides are TGTGCCAGCAGCTTGGGACGGGCCTACGAGCAGTACTTC. As protein: CASSLGRAYEQYF. The gene calls are TRBV5-6 and TRBJ2-7; D is undetermined. Trimming removed 0 bases at V and 2 bases at J, with 6 bases between. This CDR3 is 13 amino acids long. CDR1 is SGHDT and CDR2 is YYEEEE in the germline V gene.

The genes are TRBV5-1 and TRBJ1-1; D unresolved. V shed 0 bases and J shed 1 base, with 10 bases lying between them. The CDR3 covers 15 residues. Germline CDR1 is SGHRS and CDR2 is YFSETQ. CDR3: CASSLERMPNTEAFF. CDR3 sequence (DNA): TGCGCCAGCAGCTTGGAGAGGATGCCGAACACTGAAGCTTTCTTT.

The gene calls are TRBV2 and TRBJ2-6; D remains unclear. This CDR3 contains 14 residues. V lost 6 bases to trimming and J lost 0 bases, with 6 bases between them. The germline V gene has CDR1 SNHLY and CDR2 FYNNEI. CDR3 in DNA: TGTGCCAGCAGACAGAGCTCTGGGGCCAACGTCCTGACTTTC. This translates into CASRQSSGANVLTF.

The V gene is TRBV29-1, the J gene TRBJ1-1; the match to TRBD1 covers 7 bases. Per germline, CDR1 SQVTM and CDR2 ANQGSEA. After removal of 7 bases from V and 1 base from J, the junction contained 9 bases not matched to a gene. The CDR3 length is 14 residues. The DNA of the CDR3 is TGCAGCGCCGAACAGGGGTGGAGGAACACTGAAGCTTTCTTT. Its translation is CSAEQGWRNTEAFF.

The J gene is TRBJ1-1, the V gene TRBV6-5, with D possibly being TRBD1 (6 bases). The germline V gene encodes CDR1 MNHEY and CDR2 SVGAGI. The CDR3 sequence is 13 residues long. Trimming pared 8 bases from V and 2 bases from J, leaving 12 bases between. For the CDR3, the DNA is TGTGCCAGCGGGGGGGCGGTTAACACTGAAGCTTTCTTT. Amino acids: CASGGAVNTEAFF.

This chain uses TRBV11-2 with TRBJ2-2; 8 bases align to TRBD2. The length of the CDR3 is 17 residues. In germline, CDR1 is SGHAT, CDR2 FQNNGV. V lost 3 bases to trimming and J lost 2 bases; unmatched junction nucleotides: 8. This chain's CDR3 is CASSFPQRGPNTGELFF. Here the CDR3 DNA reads TGTGCCAGCAGCTTCCCTCAGCGGGGGCCCAACACCGGGGAGCTGTTTTTT.

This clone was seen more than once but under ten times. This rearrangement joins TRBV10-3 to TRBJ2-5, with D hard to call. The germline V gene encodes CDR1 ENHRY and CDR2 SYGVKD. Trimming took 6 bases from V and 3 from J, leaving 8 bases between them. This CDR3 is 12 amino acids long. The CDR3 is CAIRAEKETQYF. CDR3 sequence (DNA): TGTGCCATCAGGGCGGAAAAAGAGACCCAGTACTTC.

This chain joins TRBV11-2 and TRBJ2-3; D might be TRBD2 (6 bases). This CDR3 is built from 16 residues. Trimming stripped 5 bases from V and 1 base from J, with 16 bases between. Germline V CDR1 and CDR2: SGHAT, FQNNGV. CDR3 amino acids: CASSPLGGIGTDTQYF. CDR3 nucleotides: TGTGCCAGCAGCCCCTTGGGGGGAATTGGCACAGATACGCAGTATTTT.

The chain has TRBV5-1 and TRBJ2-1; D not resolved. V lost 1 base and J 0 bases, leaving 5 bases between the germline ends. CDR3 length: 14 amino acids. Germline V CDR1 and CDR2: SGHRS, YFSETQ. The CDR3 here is CASSLSSSYNEQFF. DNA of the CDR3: TGCGCCAGCAGCTTGTCTAGCTCCTACAATGAGCAGTTCTTC.

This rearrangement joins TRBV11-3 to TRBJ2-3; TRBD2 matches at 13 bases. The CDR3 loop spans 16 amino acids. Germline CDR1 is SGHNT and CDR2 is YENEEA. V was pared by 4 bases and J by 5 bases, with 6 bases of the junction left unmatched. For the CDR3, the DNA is TGTGCCAGCAGCTACACTAGCGGGGGGGCCGGAGATACGCAGTATTTT. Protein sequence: CASSYTSGGAGDTQYF. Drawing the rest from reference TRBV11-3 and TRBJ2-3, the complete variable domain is EAGVVQSPRYKIIEKKQPVAFWCNPISGHNTLYWYLQNLGQGPELLIRYENEEAVDDSQLPKDRFSAERLKGVDSTLKIQPAELGDSAVYLCASSYTSGGAGDTQYFGPGTRLTVL.

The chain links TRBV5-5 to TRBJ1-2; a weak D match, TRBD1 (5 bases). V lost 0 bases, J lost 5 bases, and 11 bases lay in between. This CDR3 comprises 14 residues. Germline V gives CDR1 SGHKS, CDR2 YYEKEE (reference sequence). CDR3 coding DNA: TGTGCCAGCAGCTTGGAGAGGACATTTTATGGCTACACCTTC. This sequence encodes CASSLERTFYGYTF. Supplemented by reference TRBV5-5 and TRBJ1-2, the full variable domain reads DAGVTQSPTHLIKTRGQQVTLRCSPISGHKSVSWYQQVLGQGPQFIFQYYEKEERGRGNFPDRFSARQFPNYSSELNVNALLLGDSALYLCASSLERTFYGYTFGSGTRLTVV.

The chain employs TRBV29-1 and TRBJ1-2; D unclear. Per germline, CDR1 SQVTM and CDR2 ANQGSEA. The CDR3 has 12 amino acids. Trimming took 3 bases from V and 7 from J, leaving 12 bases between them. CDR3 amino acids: CSVDTGSRGYTF. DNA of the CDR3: TGCAGCGTTGACACCGGTTCCCGTGGCTACACCTTC.

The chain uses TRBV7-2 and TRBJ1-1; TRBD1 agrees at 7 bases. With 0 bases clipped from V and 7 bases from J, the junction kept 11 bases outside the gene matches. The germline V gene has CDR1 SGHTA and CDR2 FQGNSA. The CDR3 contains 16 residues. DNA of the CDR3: TGTGCCAGCAGCTTAGCCCCGAGACAGGGTAGGGGTGAAGCTTTCTTT. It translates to CASSLAPRQGRGEAFF.

The CDR3 sequence: CASIRTGRDAFF. The CDR3 nucleotides read TGTGCCAGCATTCGGACAGGGCGGGATGCTTTCTTT. The genes are TRBV6-1 and TRBJ1-1; 8 bases match TRBD1. Germline V lookup: CDR1 MNHNS, CDR2 SASEGT. This CDR3 is built from 12 residues. V shed 7 bases and J 11 bases; nucleotides not matched to a gene: 9.

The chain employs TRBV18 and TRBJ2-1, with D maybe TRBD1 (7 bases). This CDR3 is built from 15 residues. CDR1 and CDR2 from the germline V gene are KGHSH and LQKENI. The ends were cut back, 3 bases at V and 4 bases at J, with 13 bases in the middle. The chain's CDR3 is CASSPYRGGYNEQFF. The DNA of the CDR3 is TGTGCCAGCTCACCCTACAGGGGAGGATACAATGAGCAGTTCTTC.

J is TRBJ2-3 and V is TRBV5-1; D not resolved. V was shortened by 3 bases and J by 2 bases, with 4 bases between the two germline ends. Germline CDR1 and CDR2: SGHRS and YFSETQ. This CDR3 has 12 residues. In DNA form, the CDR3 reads TGCGCCAGCAGCTCCCTCACAGATACGCAGTATTTT. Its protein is CASSSLTDTQYF.

This CDR3 reads CASSQGAGNQPQHF. The CDR3 nucleotides read TGCGCCAGCAGCCAAGGTGCGGGCAATCAGCCCCAGCATTTT. The rearrangement links TRBV4-1 to TRBJ1-5, with no clear D. The CDR3 totals 14 residues. The germline V gene has CDR1 MGHRA and CDR2 YSYEKL. V was trimmed by 1 base and J by 2 bases, leaving 6 bases between them.

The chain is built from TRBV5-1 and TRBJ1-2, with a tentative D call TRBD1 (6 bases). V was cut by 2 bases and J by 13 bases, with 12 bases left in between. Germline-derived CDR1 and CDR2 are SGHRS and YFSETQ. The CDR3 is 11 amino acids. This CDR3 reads CASSFSGVSTF. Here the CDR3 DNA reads TGCGCCAGCAGCTTTTCAGGGGTTTCCACCTTC.